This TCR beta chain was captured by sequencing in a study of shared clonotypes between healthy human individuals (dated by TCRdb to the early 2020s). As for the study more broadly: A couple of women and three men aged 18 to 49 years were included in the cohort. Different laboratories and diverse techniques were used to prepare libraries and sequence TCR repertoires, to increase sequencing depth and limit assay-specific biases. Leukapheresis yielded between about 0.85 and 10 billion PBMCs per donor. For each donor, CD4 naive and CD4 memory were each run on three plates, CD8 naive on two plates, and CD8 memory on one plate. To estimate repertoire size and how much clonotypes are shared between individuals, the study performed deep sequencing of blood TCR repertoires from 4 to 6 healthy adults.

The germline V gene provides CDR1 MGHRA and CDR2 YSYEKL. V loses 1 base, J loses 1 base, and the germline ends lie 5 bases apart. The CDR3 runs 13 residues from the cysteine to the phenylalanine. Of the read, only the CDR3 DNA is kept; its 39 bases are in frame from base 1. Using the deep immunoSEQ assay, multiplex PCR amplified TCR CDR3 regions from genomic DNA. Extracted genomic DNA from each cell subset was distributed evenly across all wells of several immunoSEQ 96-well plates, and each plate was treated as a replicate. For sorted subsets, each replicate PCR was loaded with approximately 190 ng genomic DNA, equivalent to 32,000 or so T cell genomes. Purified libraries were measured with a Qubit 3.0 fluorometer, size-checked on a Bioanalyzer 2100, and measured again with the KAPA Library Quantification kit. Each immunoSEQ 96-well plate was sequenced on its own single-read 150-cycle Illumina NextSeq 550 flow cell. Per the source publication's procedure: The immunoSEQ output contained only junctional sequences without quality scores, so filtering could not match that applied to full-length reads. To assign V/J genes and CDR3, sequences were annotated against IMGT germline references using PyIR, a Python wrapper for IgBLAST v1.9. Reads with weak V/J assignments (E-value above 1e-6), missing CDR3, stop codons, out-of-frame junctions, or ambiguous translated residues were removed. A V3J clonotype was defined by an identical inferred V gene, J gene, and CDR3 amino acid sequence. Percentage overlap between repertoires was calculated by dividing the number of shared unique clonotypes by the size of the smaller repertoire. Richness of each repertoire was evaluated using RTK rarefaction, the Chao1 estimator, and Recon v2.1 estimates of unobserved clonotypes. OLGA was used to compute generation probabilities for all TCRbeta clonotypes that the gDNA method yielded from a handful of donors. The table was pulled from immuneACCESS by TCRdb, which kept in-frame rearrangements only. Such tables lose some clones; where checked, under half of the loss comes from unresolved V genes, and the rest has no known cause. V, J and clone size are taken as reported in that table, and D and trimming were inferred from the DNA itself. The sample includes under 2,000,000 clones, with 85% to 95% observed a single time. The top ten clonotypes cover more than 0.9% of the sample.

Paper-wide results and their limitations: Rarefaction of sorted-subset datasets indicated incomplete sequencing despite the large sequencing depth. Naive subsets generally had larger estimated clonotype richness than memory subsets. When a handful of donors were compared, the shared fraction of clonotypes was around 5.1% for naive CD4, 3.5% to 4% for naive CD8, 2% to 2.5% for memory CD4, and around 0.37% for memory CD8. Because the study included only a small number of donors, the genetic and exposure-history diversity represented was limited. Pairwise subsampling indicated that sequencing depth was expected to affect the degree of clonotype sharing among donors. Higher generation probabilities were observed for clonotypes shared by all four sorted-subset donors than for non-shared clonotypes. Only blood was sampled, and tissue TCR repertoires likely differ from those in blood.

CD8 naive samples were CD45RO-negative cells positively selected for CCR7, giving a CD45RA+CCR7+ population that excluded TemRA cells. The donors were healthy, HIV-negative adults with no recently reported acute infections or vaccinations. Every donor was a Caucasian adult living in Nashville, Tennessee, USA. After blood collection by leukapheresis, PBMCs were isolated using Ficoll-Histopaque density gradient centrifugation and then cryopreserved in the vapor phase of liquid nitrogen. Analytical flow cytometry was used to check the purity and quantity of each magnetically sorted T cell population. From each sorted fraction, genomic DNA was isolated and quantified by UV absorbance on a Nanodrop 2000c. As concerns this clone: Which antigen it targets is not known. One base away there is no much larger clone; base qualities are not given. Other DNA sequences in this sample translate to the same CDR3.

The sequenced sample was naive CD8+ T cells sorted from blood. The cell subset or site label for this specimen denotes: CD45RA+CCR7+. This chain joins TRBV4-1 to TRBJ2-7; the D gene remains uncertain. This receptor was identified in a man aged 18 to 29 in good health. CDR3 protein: CASSQAPSYEQYF. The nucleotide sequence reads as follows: TGCGCCAGCAGCCAAGCACCGTCCTACGAGCAGTACTTC.